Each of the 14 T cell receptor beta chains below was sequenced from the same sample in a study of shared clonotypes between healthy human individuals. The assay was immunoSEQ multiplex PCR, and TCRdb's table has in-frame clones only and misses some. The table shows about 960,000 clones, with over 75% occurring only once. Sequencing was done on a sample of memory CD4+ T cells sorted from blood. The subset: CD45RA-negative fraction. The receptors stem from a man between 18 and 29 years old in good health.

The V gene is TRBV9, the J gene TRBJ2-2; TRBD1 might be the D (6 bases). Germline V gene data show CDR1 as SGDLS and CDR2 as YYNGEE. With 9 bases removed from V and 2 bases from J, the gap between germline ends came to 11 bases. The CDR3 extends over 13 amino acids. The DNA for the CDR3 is TGTGCCACAGGGACAAGAAACACCGGGGAGCTGTTTTTT. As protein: CATGTRNTGELFF. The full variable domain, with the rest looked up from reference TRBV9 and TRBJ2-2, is DSGVTQTPKHLITATGQRVTLRCSPRSGDLSVYWYQQSLDQGLQFLIQYYNGEERAKGNILERFSAQQFPDLHSELNLSSLELGDSALYFCATGTRNTGELFFGEGSRLTVL.

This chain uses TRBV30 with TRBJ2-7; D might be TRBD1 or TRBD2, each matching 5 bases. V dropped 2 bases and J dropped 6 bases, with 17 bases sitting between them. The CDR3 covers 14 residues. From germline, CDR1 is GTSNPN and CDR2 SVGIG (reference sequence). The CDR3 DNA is TGTGCCTGGAGTCGAGGGGTACAGGCGGTCGAGCAGTACTTC. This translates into CAWSRGVQAVEQYF.

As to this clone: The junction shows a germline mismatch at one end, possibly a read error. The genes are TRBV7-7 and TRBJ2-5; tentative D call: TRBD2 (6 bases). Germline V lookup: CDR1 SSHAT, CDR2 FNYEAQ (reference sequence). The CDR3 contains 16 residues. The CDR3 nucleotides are TGTGCTAGCAGCCTACAGACAGCCTTGGAGGGGGAGACCCAGTACTTC. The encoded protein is CASSLQTALEGETQYF.

In DNA form, the CDR3 reads TGTGCCAGTAGTCAAAGTAGGGGAAATGAGCAGTTCTTC. Translation: CASSQSRGNEQFF. V is TRBV19 and J is TRBJ2-1; possibly TRBD1 for D (5 bases). Germline V gives CDR1 LNHDA, CDR2 SQIVND (reference sequence). V was shortened by 5 bases and J by 7 bases, with 12 bases between the two germline ends. This CDR3 region has 13 residues.

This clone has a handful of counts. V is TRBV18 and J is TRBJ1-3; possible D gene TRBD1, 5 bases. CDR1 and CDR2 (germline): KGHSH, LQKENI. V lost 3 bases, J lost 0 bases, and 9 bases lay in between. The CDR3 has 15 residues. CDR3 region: CASSPTADSGNTIYF. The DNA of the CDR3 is TGTGCCAGCTCACCGACAGCGGACTCTGGAAACACCATATATTTT.

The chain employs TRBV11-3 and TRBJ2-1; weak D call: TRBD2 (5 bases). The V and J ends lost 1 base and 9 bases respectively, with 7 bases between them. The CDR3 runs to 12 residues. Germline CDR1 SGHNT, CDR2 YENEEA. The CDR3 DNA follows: TGTGCCAGCAGCTTAGTTACTAGTGAGCAGTTCTTC. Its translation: CASSLVTSEQFF.

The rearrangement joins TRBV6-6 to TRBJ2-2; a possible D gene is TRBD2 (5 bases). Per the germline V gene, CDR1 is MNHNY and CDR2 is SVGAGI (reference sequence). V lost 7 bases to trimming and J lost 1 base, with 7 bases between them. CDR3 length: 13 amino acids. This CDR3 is CASNGVNTGELFF. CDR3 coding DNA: TGTGCCAGCAACGGGGTGAACACCGGGGAGCTGTTTTTT.

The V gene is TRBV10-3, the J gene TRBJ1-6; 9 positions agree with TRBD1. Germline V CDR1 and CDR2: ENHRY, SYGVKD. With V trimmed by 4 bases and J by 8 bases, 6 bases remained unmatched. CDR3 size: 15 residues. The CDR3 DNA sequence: TGTGCCATCAGTGCCGACAGGGGGGTTTATTCACCCCTCCACTTT. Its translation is CAISADRGVYSPLHF.

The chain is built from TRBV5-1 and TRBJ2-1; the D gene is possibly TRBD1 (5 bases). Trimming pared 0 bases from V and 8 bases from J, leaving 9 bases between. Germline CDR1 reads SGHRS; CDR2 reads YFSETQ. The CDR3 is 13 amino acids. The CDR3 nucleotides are TGCGCCAGCAGCTTGGTCGTACAGGATGAGCAGTTCTTC. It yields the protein CASSLVVQDEQFF.

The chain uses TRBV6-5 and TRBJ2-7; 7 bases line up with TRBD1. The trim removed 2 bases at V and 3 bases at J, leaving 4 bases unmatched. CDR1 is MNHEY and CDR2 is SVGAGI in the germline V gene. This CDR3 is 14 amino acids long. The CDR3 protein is CASSYTQGNYEQYF. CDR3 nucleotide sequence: TGTGCCAGCAGTTACACACAGGGGAACTACGAGCAGTACTTC.

The CDR3 spells CAWSRNRDANYGYTF. In DNA, the CDR3 is TGTGCCTGGAGTAGGAACAGGGATGCTAACTATGGCTACACCTTC. The chain carries TRBV30 and TRBJ1-2, with D maybe TRBD1 (6 bases). From germline, CDR1 is GTSNPN and CDR2 SVGIG (reference sequence). V was cut by 2 bases and J by 0 bases, with 13 bases left in between. The CDR3 runs to 15 residues. Drawing the rest from reference TRBV30 and TRBJ1-2, the complete variable domain is SQTIHQWPATLVQPVGSPLSLECTVEGTSNPNLYWYRQAAGRGLQLLFYSVGIGQISSEVPQNLSASRPQDRQFILSSKKLLLSDSGFYLCAWSRNRDANYGYTFGSGTRLTVV.

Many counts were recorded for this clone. CDR3 sequence reads: CASRKSWDVGNTIYF. CDR3 sequence (DNA): TGTGCCAGCAGAAAGTCCTGGGACGTCGGAAACACCATATATTTT. The chain combines TRBV6-5 with TRBJ1-3; D might be TRBD1 (5 bases). The V gene's germline CDR1 is MNHEY and CDR2 SVGAGI. V was pared by 6 bases and J by 4 bases, with 16 bases between. The CDR3 runs to 15 residues.

The CDR3 nucleotides read TGTGCCTGGGGTTCAGACTACGAGCAGTACTTC. Translation: CAWGSDYEQYF. The chain employs TRBV30 and TRBJ2-5; D call uncertain. The J call may not be correct, given that the DNA end is closer to TRBJ2-7. Germline V CDR1 and CDR2: GTSNPN, SVGIG (reference sequence). The CDR3 runs to 11 residues.

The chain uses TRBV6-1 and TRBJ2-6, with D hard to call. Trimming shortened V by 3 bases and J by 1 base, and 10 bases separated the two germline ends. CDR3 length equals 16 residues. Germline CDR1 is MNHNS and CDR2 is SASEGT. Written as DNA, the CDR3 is TGTGCCAGCAGTGAGGGCAGTCTGTCTGGGGCCAACGTCCTGACTTTC. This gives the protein CASSEGSLSGANVLTF.